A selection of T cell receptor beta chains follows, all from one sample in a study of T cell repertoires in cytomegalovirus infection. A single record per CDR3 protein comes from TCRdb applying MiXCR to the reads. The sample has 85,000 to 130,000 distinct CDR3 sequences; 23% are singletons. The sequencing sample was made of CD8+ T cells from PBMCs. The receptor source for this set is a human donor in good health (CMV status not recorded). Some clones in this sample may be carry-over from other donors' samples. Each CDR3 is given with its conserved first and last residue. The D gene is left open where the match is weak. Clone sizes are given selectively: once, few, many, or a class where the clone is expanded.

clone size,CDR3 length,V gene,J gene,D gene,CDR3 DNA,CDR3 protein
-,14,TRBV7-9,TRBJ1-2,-,TGTGCCAGCAGCTTAGCTCTTCGGACAGACGGCTACACCTTC,CASSLALRTDGYTF
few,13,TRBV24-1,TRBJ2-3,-,TGTGCCACCGTTGGACAGATCACAGATACGCAGTATTTT,CATVGQITDTQYF
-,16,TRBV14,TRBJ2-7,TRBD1,TGTGCCAGCAGAGACCAAGGATCGGGACAGGGGAACGAGCAGTACTTC,CASRDQGSGQGNEQYF
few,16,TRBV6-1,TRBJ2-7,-,TGTGCCAGCAGATCCTCCTTTGGGACGGACTCCTACGAGCAGTACTTC,CASRSSFGTDSYEQYF
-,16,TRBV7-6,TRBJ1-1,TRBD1,TGTGCCAGCAGCTTAGGTTCACAGGGGGCAGTCACTGAAGCTTTCTTT,CASSLGSQGAVTEAFF
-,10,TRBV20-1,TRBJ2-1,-,TGCAGTGCTGGTTACAATGAGCAGTTCTTC,CSAGYNEQFF
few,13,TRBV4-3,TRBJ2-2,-,TGCGCCAGCAGCCCACGCGAAACCGGGGAGCTGTTTTTT,CASSPRETGELFF
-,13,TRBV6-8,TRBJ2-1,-,TGTGCCAGCGAGACAGAAGACTACAATGAGCAGTTCTTC,CASETEDYNEQFF
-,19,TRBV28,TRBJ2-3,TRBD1,TGTGCCAGCACCCCACTCGGGACAGGGGACTACCCTAGCACAGATACGCAGTATTTT,CASTPLGTGDYPSTDTQYF
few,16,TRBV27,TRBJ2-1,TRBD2,TGTGCCAGCAGTTTCACTAGCGGGGAGGGCCTCAATGAGCAGTTCTTC,CASSFTSGEGLNEQFF
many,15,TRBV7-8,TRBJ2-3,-,TGTGCCAGCAGCGTGCCTGGGTCTAGCACAGATACGCAGTATTTT,CASSVPGSSTDTQYF
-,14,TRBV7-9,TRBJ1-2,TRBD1,TGTGCCAGCAGCTCCGACAGGGGGGTTCCTAGCTACACCTTC,CASSSDRGVPSYTF
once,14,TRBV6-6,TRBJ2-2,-,TGTGCCAGCAGTTACTCGGAGGGAGCCGGGGAGCTGTTTTTT,CASSYSEGAGELFF
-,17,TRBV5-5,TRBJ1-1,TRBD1,TGTGCCAGCAGCTTGGCCGGGACAGGGGTGTTGGGCACTGAAGCTTTCTTT,CASSLAGTGVLGTEAFF
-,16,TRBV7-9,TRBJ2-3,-,TGTGCCAGCAGCTTCCCGGACGGAGAACCCACAGATACGCAGTATTTT,CASSFPDGEPTDTQYF
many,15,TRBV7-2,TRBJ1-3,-,TGTGCCAGCAGCTGGGACATCTCCTCTGGAAACACCATATATTTT,CASSWDISSGNTIYF
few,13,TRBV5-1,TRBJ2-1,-,TGCGCCAGCGGACCTAGGGGACGATATGAGCAGTTCTTC,CASGPRGRYEQFF
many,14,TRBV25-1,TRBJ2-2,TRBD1,TGTGCCAGCACTAACAGGGGGCCAACCGGGGAGCTGTTTTTT,CASTNRGPTGELFF
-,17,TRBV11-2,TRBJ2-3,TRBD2,TGTGCCAGCAGCCCCGGCGTGAGCGGGAGTCAGGCAGATACGCAGTATTTT,CASSPGVSGSQADTQYF
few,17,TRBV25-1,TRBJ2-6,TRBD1,TGTGCCAGCAGTGAAAGGGGACAGGGGGCTGGGGCCAACGTCCTGACTTTC,CASSERGQGAGANVLTF
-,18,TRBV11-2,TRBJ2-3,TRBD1,TGTGCCAGCAGCGCTGGGACAGGAGTGGGGACTAGCACAGATACGCAGTATTTT,CASSAGTGVGTSTDTQYF
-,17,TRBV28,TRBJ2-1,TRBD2,TGTGCCAGCAGTTGGGCAACTGGGGGAGCGGGGGACAATGAGCAGTTCTTC,CASSWATGGAGDNEQFF
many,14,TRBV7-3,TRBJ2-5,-,TGTGCCAGCAGCTTAGATCCGGGCCAAGAGACCCAGTACTTC,CASSLDPGQETQYF
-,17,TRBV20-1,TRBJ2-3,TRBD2,TGCAGTGCTAGAGACCGAATGACTAGCGGGAGAAGGAATACGCAGTATTTT,CSARDRMTSGRRNTQYF
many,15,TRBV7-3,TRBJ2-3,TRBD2,TGTGCCAGCAGCTTTAGCGGGGCTTTCACAGATACGCAGTATTTT,CASSFSGAFTDTQYF
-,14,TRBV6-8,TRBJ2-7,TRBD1,TGTGCCAGCAGGGCGGGACAGGGGCTAGGCGAGCAGTACTTC,CASRAGQGLGEQYF
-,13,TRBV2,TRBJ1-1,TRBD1,TGTGCCAGCAGCGACAGGGAGTGGACTGAAGCTTTCTTT,CASSDREWTEAFF
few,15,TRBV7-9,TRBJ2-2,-,TGTGCCAGCAGGCCCGCAGGGTACGGCACCGGGGAGCTGTTTTTT,CASRPAGYGTGELFF
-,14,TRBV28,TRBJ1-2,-,TGTGCCAGCAGTTTCCCTCTTGGTAGTTATGGCTACACCTTC,CASSFPLGSYGYTF
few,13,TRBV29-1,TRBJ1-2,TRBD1,TGCAGCGTTCCAGGGGGCACGGACTATGGCTACACCTTC,CSVPGGTDYGYTF
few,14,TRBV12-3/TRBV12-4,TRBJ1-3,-,TGTGCCAGCAGTCCTCAGAGCTCTGGAAACACCATATATTTT,CASSPQSSGNTIYF
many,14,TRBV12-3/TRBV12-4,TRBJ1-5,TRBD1,TGTGCCAGCAGGGGGACAGGGCAAAATCAGCCCCAGCATTTT,CASRGTGQNQPQHF
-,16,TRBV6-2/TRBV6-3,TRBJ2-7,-,TGTGCCAGCAGTTACTCCAGGGGACCCCGAGGTTACGAGCAGTACTTC,CASSYSRGPRGYEQYF
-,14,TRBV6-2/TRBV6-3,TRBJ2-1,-,TGTGCCAGCAGTAACCAAGGCGTGTACAATGAGCAGTTCTTC,CASSNQGVYNEQFF
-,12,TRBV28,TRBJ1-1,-,TGTGCCAGCAGCCCGGCTTACGCTGAAGCTTTCTTT,CASSPAYAEAFF
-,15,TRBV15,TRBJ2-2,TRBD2,TGTGCCACCAGCAGAGATACGGGACTAACCGGGGAGCTGTTTTTT,CATSRDTGLTGELFF
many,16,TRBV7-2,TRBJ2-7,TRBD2,TGTGCCAGCAGCGTCGGGACTAGCGGGAGCTCCTACGAGCAGTACTTC,CASSVGTSGSSYEQYF
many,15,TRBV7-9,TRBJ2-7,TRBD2,TGTGCCAGCAGCTCGGCTAGCGGGGTTAACTACGAGCAGTACTTC,CASSSASGVNYEQYF
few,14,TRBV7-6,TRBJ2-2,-,TGTGCCAGCAGCCCGGGACCCGCCCCCGGGGAGCTGTTTTTT,CASSPGPAPGELFF
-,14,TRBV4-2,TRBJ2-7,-,TGTGCCAGCAGCCAAGTTCCTAGCAGCTACGAGCAGTACTTC,CASSQVPSSYEQYF
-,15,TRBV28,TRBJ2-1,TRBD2,TGTGCCAGCAGTTTTCGCGGGAGGGCCTACAATGAGCAGTTCTTC,CASSFRGRAYNEQFF
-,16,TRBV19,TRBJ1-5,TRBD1,TGTGCCAGTAGTATCGACAGGGGGTTGGTCAATCAGCCCCAGCATTTT,CASSIDRGLVNQPQHF
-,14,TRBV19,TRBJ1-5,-,TGTGCCAGTAGTCCCTTAGTCCACAATCAGCCCCAGCATTTT,CASSPLVHNQPQHF
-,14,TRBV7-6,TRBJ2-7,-,TGTGCCAGCCGATCGGGACAAACCGACTACGAGCAGTACTTC,CASRSGQTDYEQYF
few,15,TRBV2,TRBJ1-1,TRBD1,TGTGCCACCATGACAGGGGCGGGGGCGAACACTGAAGCTTTCTTT,CATMTGAGANTEAFF
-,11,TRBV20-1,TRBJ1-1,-,TGCAGTGCTAGGAGAACAAAGGGAGCTTTCTTT,CSARRTKGAFF
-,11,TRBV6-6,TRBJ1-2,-,TGTGCCAGCAGTTACTCGGCTGGCTACACCTTC,CASSYSAGYTF
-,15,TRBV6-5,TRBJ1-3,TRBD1,TGTGCCAGCAGTACGCGGACAGGCGGTGGAAACACCATATATTTT,CASSTRTGGGNTIYF
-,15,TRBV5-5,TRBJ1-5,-,TGTGCCAGCAGCAGTGGATTCGGGGGTGGTCAGCCCCAGCATTTT,CASSSGFGGGQPQHF
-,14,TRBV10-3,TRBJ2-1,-,TGTGCCATCAGGGCGCCCCAAGGGGAAAATGAGCAGTTCTTC,CAIRAPQGENEQFF